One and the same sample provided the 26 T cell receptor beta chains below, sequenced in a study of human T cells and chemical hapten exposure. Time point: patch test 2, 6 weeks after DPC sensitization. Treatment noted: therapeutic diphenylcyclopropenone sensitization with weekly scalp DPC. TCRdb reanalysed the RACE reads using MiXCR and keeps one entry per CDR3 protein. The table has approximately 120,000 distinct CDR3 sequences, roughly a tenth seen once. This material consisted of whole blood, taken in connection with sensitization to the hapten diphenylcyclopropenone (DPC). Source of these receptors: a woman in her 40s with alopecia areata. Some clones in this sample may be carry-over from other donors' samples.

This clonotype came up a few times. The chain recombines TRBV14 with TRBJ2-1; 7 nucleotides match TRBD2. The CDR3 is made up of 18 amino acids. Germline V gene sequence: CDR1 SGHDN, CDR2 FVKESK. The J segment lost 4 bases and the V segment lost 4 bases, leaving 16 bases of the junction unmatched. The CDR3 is CASSRQKSSRGMYNEQFF. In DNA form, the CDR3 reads TGTGCCAGCAGCCGACAAAAGAGTTCGCGGGGGATGTACAATGAGCAGTTCTTC.

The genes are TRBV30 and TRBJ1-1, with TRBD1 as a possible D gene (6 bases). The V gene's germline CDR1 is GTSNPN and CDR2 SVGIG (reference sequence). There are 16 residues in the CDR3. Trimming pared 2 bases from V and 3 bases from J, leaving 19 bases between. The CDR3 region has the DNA TGTGCCTGGAGTTTATGGGCCCGACAGGTCCACACTGAAGCTTTCTTT. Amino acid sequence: CAWSLWARQVHTEAFF.

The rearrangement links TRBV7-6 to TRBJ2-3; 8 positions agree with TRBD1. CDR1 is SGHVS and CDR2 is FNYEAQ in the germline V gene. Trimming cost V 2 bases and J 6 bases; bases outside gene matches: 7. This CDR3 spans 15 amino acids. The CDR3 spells CASSLQGAAWDTQYF. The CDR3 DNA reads TGTGCCAGCAGCTTACAGGGGGCAGCTTGGGATACGCAGTATTTT.

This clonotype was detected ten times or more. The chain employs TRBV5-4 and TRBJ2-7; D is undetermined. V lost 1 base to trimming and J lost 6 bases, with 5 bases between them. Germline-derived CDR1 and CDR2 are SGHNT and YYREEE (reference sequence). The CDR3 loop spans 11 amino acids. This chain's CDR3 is CASSLSSEQYF. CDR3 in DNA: TGTGCCAGCAGCTTGAGTAGCGAGCAGTACTTC.

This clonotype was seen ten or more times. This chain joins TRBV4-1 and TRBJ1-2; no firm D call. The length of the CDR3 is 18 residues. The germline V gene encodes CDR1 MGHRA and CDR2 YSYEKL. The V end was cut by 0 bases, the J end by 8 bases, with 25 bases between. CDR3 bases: TGCGCCAGCAGCCAAGATCTGAGCGCTGGCGTAGGTTTACAGGGCTACACCTTC. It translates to CASSQDLSAGVGLQGYTF.

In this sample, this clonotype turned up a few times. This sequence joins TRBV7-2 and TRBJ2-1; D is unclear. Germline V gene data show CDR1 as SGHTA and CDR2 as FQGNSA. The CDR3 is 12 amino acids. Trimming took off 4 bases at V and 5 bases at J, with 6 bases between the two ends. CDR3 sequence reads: CASSSYNNEQFF. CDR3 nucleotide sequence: TGTGCCAGCAGCTCGTATAACAATGAGCAGTTCTTC.

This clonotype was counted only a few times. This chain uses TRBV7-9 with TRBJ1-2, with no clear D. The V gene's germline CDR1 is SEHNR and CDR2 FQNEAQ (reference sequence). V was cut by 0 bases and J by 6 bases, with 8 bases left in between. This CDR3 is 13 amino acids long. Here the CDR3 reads CASSLATEDGYTF. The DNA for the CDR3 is TGTGCCAGCAGCTTAGCTACAGAGGATGGCTACACCTTC.

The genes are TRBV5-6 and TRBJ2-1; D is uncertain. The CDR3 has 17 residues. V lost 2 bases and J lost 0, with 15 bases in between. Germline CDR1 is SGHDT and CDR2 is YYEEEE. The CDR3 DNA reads TGTGCCAGCAGCTTCCAGTACGGGCCGAGCTCCTACAATGAGCAGTTCTTC. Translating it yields CASSFQYGPSSYNEQFF.

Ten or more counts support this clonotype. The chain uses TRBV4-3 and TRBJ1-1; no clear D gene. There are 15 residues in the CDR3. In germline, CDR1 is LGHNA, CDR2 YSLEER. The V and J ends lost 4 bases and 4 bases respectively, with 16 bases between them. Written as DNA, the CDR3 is TGCGCCAGCAGCCTCCTATCCGACTTGGGCACTGAAGCTTTCTTT. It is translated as CASSLLSDLGTEAFF.

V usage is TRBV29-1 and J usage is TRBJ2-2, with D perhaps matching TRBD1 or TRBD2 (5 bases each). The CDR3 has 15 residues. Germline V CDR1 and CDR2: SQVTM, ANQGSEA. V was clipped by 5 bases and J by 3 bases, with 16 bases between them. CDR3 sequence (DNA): TGCAGCGTTTGGGACCACGACCGCGACACCGGGGAGCTGTTTTTT. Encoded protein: CSVWDHDRDTGELFF.

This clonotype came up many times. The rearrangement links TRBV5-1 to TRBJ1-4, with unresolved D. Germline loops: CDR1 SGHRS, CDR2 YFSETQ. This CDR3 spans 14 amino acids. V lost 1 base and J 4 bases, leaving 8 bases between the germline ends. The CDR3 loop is CASSLSGDNEKLFF. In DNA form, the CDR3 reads TGCGCCAGCAGCTTGTCCGGGGATAATGAAAAACTGTTTTTT.

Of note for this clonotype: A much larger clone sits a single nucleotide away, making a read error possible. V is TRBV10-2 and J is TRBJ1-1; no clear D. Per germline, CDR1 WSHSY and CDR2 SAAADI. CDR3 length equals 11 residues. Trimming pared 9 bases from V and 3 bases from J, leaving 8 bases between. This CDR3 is CARTTYTEAFF. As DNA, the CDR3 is TGCGCCAGAACCACGTACACTGAAGCTTTCTTT.

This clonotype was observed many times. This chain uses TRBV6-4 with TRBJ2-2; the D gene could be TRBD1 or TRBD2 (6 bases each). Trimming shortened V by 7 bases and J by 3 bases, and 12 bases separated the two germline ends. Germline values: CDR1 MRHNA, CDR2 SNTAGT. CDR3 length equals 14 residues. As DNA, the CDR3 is TGTGCCAGCAAGGGGGGATTGGACACCGGGGAGCTGTTTTTT. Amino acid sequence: CASKGGLDTGELFF.

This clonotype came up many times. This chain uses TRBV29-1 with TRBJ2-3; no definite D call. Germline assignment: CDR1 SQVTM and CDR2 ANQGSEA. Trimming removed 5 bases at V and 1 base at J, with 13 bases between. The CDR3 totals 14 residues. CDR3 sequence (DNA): TGCAGCGTTCAAGGTGGTGTAGGCACAGATACGCAGTATTTT. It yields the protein CSVQGGVGTDTQYF.

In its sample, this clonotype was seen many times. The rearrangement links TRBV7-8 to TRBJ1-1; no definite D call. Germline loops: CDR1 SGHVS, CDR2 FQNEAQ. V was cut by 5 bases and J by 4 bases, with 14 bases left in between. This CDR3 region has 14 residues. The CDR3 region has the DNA TGTGCCAGCAGCGTAGGGCACAAGGGCACTGAAGCTTTCTTT. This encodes CASSVGHKGTEAFF.

The CDR3 bases are TGTGCCTGGAGTGTACACTGGACAGGGTCCTACGAGCAGTACTTC. Translated, it gives CAWSVHWTGSYEQYF. The gene calls are TRBV30 and TRBJ2-7; 8 bases map to TRBD1. CDR1 is GTSNPN and CDR2 is SVGIG in the germline V gene (reference sequence). The CDR3 contains 15 residues. Losses at the gene ends were 0 bases for V and 1 base for J; bases not matched to a gene: 5.

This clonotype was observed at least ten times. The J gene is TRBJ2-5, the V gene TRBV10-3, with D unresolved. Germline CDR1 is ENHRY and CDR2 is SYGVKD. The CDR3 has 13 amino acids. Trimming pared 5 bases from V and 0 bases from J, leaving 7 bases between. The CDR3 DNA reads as TGTGCCATCAGTTCGGCGGACCAAGAGACCCAGTACTTC. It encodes CAISSADQETQYF.

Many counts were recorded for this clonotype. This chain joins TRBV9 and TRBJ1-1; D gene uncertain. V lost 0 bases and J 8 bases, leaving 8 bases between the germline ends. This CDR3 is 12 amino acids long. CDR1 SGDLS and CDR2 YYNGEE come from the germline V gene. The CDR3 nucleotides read TGTGCCAGCAGCGTAGTGGGCGGCGAAGCTTTCTTT. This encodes CASSVVGGEAFF. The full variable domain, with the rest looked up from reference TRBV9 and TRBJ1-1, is DSGVTQTPKHLITATGQRVTLRCSPRSGDLSVYWYQQSLDQGLQFLIQYYNGEERAKGNILERFSAQQFPDLHSELNLSSLELGDSALYFCASSVVGGEAFFGQGTRLTVV.

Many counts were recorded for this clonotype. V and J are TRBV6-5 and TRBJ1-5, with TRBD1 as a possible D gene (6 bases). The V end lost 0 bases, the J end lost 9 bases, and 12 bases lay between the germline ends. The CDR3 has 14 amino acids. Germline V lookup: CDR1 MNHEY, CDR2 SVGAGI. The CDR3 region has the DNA TGTGCCAGCAGTTACTCGACAGGCATTCCGCCCCAGCATTTT. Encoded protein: CASSYSTGIPPQHF.

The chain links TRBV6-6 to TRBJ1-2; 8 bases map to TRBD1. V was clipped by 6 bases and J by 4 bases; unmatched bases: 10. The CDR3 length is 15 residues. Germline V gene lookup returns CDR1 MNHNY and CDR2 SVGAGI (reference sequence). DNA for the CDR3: TGTGCCAGCAGAGCCAAGACAGGGGATGGCTATGGCTACACCTTC. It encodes CASRAKTGDGYGYTF.

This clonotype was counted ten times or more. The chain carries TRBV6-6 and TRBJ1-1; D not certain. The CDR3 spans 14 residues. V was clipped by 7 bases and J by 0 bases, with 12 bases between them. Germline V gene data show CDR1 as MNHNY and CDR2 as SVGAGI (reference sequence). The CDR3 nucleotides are TGTGCCAGCACCAGGACGGTCATGAACACTGAAGCTTTCTTT. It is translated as CASTRTVMNTEAFF.

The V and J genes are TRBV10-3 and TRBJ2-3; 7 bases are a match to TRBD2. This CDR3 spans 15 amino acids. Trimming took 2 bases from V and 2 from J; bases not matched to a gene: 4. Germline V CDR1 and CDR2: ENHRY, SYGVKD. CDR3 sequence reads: CAISEPSGDTDTQYF. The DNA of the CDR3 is TGTGCCATCAGTGAGCCAAGCGGGGACACAGATACGCAGTATTTT.

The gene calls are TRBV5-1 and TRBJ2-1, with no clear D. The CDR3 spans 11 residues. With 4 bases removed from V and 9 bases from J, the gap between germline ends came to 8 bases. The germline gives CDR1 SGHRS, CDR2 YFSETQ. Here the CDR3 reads CASSEDGEQFF. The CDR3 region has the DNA TGCGCCAGCAGCGAGGACGGTGAGCAGTTCTTC.

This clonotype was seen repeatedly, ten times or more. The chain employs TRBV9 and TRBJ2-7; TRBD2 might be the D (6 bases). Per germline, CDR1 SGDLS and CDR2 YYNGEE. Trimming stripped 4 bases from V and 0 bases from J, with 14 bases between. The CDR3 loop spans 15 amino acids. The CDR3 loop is CASSPRDWFSYEQYF. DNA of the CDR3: TGTGCCAGCAGCCCCCGGGACTGGTTCTCCTACGAGCAGTACTTC. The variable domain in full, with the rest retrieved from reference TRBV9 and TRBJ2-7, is DSGVTQTPKHLITATGQRVTLRCSPRSGDLSVYWYQQSLDQGLQFLIQYYNGEERAKGNILERFSAQQFPDLHSELNLSSLELGDSALYFCASSPRDWFSYEQYFGPGTRLTVT.

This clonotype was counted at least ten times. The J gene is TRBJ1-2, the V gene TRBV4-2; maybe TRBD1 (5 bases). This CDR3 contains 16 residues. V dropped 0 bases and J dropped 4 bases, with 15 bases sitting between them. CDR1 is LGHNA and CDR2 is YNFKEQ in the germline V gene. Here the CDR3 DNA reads TGTGCCAGCAGCCAAGATCTTAGTGCAGGGTCCTATGGCTACACCTTC. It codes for CASSQDLSAGSYGYTF.

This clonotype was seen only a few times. The CDR3 nucleotides are TGCGCCAGCAGCTCCTTAGCGGGGGGCCAAGAGACCCAGTACTTC. Its protein is CASSSLAGGQETQYF. This sequence joins TRBV5-1 and TRBJ2-5; the match to TRBD2 covers 10 bases. The CDR3 extends over 15 amino acids. After removal of 3 bases from V and 1 base from J, the junction contained 3 bases not matched to a gene. Germline V gene data show CDR1 as SGHRS and CDR2 as YFSETQ. The full variable domain, in which reference TRBV5-1 and TRBJ2-5 provide the parts outside the CDR3, is KAGVTQTPRYLIKTRGQQVTLSCSPISGHRSVSWYQQTPGQGLQFLFEYFSETQRNKGNFPGRFSGRQFSNSRSEMNVSTLELGDSALYLCASSSLAGGQETQYFGPGTRLLVL.